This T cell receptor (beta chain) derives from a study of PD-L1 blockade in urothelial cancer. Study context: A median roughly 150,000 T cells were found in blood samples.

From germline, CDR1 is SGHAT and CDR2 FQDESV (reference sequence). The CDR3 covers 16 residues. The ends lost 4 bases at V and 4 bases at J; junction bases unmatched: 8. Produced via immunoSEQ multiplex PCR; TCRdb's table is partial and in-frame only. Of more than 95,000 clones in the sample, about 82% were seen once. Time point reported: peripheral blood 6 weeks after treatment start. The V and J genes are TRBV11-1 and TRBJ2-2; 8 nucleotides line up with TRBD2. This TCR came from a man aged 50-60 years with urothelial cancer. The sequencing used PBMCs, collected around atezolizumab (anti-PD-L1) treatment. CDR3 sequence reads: CASSSRTSRSTGELFF. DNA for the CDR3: TGTGCCAGCAGCTCGAGGACTAGCCGATCCACCGGGGAGCTGTTTTTT. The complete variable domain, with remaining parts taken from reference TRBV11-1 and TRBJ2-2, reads EAEVAQSPRYKITEKSQAVAFWCDPISGHATLYWYRQILGQGPELLVQFQDESVVDDSQLPKDRFSAERLKGVDSTLKIQPAELGDSAMYLCASSSRTSRSTGELFFGEGSRLTVL.